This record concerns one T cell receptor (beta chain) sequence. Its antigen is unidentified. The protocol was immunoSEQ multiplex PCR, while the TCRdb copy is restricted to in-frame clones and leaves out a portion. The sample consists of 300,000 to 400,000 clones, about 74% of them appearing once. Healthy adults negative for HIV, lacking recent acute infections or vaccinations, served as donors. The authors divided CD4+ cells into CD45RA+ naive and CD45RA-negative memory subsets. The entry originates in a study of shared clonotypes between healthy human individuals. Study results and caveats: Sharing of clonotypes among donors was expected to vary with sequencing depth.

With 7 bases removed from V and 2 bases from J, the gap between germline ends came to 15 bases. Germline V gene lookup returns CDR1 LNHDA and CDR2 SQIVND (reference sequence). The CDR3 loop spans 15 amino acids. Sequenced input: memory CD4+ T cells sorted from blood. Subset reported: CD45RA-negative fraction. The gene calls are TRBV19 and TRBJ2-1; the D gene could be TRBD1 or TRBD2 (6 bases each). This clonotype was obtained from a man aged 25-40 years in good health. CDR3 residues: CASNPGGPTYNEQFF. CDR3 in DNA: TGTGCCAGTAATCCCGGGGGCCCTACCTACAATGAGCAGTTCTTC.